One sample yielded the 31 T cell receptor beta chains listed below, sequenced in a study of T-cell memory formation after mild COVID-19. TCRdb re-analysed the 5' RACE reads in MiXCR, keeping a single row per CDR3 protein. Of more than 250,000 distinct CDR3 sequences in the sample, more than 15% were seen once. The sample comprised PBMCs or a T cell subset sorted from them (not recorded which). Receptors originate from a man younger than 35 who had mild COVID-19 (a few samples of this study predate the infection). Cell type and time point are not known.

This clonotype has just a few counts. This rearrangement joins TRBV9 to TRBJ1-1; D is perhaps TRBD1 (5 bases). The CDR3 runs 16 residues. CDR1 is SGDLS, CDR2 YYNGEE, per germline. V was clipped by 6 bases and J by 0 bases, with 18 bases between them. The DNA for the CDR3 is TGTGCCAGCAACAGACAGCCGCTCAATATGAACACTGAAGCTTTCTTT. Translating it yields CASNRQPLNMNTEAFF.

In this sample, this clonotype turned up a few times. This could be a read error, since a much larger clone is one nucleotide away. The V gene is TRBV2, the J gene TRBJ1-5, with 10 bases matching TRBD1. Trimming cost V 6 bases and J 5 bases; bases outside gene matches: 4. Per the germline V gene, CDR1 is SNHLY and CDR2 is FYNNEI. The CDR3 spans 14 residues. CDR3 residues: CASRGTGADQPQHF. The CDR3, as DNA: TGTGCCAGCAGGGGGACAGGGGCCGATCAGCCCCAGCATTTT.

The DNA for the CDR3 is TGTGCCAGCAGCCCACGGGACAGCATTTACGAGCAGTACGTC. This encodes CASSPRDSIYEQYV. This chain links TRBV11-2 with TRBJ2-7; 7 bases are a match to TRBD1. The CDR3 loop spans 14 amino acids. V lost 5 bases, J lost 4 bases, and 8 bases stayed unmatched. The germline gives CDR1 SGHAT, CDR2 FQNNGV.

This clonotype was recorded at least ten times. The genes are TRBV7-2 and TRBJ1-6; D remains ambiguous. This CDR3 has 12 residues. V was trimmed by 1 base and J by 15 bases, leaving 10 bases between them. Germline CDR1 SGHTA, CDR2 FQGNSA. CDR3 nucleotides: TGTGCCAGCAGCTTAGGATTCCAAGACCTCCACTTT. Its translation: CASSLGFQDLHF.

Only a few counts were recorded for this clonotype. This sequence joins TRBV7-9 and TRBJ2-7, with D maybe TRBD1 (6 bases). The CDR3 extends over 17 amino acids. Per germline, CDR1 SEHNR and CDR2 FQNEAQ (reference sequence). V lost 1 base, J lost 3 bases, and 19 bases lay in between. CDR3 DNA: TGTGCCAGCAGCTTAGGACGATCAGGGGTGAGGTTCTACGAGCAGTACTTC. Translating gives CASSLGRSGVRFYEQYF.

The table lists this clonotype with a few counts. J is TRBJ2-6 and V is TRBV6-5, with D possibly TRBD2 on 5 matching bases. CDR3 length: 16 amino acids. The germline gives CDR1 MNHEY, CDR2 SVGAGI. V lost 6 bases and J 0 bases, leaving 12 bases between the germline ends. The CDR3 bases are TGTGCCAGCAGGTCCGGGGTTCACTCTGGGGCCAACGTCCTGACTTTC. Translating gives CASRSGVHSGANVLTF.

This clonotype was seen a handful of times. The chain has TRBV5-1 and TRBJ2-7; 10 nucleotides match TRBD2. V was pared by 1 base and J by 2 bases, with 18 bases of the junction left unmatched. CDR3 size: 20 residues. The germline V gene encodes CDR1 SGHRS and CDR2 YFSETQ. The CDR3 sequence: CASSLSATPVLAGVAYEQYF. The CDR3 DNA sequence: TGCGCCAGCAGCTTGTCAGCGACGCCGGTGCTAGCGGGGGTTGCCTACGAGCAGTACTTC.

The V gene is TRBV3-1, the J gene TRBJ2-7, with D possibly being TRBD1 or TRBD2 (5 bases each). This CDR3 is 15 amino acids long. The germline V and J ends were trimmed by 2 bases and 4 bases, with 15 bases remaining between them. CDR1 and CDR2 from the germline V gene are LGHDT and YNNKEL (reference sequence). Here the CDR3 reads CASSQYPGKGYEQYF. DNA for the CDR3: TGTGCCAGCAGCCAATACCCCGGGAAGGGGTACGAGCAGTACTTC.

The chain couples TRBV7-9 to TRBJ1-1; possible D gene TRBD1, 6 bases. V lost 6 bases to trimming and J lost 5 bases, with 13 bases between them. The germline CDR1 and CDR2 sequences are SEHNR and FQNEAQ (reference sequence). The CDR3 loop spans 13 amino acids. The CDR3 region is CASREGGMTEAFF. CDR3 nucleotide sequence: TGTGCCAGCAGAGAAGGGGGTATGACTGAAGCTTTCTTT. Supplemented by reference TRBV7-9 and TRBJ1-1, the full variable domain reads DTGVSQNPRHKITKRGQNVTFRCDPISEHNRLYWYRQTLGQGPEFLTYFQNEAQLEKSRLLSDRFSAERPKGSFSTLEIQRTEQGDSAMYLCASREGGMTEAFFGQGTRLTVV.

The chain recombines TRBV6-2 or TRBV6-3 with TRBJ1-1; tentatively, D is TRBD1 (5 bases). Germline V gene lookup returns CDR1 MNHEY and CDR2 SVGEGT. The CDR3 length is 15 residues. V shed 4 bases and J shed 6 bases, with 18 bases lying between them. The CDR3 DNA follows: TGTGCCAGCAGTTTTACAGGTCCTATTCCAGCTGAAGCTTTCTTT. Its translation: CASSFTGPIPAEAFF.

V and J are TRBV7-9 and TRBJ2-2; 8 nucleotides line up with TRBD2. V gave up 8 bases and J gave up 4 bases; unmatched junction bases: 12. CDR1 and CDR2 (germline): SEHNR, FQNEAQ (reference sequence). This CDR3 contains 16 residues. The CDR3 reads CASHNPGLVVTGELFF. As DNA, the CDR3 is TGTGCCAGCCATAACCCGGGACTAGTGGTCACCGGGGAGCTGTTTTTT.

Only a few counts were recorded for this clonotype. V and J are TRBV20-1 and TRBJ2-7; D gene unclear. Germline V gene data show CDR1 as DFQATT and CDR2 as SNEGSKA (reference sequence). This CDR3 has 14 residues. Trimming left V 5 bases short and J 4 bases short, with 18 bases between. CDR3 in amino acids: CSALTTSSRYEQYF. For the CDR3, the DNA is TGCAGTGCTTTAACGACATCATCCAGATACGAGCAGTACTTC.

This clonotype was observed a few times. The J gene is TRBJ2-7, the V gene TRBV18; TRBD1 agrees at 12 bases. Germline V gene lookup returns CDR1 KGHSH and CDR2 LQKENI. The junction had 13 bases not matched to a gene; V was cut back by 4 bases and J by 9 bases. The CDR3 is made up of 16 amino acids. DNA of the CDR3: TGTGCCAGCTCACTGACCCCCGGGACAGGGGGCTCCACGCAGTACTTC. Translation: CASSLTPGTGGSTQYF.

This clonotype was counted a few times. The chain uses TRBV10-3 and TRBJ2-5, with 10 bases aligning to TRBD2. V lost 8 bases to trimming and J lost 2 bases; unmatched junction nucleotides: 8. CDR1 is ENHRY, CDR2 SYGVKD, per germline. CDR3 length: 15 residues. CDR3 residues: CAIGRTSGIQETQYF. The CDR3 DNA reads TGTGCCATCGGGAGAACTAGCGGGATTCAAGAGACCCAGTACTTC.

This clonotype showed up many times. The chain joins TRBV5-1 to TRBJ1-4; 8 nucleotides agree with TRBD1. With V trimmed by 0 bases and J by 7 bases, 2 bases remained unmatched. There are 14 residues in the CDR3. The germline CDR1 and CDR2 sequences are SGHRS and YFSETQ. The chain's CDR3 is CASSLGQGSEKLFF. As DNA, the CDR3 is TGCGCCAGCAGCTTGGGACAGGGGAGTGAAAAACTGTTTTTT.

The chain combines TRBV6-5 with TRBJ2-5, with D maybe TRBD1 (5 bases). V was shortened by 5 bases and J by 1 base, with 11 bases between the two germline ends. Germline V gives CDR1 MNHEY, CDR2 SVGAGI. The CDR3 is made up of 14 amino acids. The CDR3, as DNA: TGTGCCAGCAGTCGCGGACAAGTCCAAGAGACCCAGTACTTC. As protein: CASSRGQVQETQYF.

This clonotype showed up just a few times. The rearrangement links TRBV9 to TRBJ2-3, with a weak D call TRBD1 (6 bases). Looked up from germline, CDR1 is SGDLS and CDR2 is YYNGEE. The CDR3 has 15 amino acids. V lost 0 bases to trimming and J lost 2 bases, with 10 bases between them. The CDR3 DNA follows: TGTGCCAGCAGCGTAGAAGGACAGAACACAGATACGCAGTATTTT. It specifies CASSVEGQNTDTQYF.

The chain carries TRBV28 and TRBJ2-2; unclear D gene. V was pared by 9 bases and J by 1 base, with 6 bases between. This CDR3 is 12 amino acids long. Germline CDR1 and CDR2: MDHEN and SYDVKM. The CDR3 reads CASHENTGELFF. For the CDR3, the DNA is TGTGCCAGTCACGAGAACACCGGGGAGCTGTTTTTT.

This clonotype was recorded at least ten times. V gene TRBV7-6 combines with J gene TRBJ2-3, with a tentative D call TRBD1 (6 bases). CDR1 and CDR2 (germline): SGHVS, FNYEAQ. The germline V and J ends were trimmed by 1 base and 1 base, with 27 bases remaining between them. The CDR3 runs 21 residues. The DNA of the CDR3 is TGTGCCAGCAGCTTAGACCCCGTCCGGCCTATCAACTCAGGGGGCACAGATACGCAGTATTTT. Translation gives CASSLDPVRPINSGGTDTQYF.

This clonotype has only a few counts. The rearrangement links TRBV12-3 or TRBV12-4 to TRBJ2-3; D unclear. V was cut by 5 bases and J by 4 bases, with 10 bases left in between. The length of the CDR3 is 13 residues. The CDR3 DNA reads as TGTGCCAGCAGTGATTCGTTGGCAGATACGCAGTATTTT. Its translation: CASSDSLADTQYF.

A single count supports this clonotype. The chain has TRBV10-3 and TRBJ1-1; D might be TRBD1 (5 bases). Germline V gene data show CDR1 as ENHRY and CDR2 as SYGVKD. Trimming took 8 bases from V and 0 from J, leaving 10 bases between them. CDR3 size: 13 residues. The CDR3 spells CAIVGHLNTEAFF. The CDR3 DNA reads TGTGCCATCGTCGGACACCTGAACACTGAAGCTTTCTTT.

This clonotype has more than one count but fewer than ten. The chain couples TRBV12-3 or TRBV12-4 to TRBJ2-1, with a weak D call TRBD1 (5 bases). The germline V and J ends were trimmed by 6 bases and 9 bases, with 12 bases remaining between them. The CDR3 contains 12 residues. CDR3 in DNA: TGTGCCAGCAGCGCACGTAGGGGTGAGCAGTTCTTC. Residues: CASSARRGEQFF.

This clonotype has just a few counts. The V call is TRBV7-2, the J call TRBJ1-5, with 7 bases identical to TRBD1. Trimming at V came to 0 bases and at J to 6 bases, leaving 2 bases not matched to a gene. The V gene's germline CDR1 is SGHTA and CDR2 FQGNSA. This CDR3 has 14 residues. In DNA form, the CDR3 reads TGTGCCAGCAGCTTAGCAGGGGGCGTTCAGCCCCAGCATTTT. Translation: CASSLAGGVQPQHF.

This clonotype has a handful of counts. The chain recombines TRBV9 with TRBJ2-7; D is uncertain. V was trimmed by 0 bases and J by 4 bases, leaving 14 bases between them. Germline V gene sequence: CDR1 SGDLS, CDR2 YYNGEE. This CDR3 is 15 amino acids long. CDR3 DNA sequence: TGTGCCAGCAGCGTAGCTTGGGCAACAAGTTACGAGCAGTACTTC. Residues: CASSVAWATSYEQYF.

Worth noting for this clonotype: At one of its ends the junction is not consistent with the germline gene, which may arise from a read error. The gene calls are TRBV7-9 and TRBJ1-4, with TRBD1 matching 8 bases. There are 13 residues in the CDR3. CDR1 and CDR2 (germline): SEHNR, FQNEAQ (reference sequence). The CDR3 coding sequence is TGTGCCAGCCGCTTCCGGACAGGGGAAAAACTGTTTTTT. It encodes CASRFRTGEKLFF.

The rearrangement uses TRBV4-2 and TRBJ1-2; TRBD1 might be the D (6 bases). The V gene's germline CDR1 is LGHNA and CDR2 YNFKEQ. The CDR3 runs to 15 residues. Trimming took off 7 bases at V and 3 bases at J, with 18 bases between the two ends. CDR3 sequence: CASTEGGRSDYGYTF. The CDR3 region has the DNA TGTGCCAGCACCGAGGGGGGGCGTTCTGACTATGGCTACACCTTC.

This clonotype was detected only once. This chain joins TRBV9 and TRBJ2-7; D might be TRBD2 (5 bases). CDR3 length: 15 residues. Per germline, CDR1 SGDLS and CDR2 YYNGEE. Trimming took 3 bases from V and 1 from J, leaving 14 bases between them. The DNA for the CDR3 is TGTGCCAGCAGCGCCGGAGGCGGGCCATCCTACGAGCAGTACTTC. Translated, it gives CASSAGGGPSYEQYF.

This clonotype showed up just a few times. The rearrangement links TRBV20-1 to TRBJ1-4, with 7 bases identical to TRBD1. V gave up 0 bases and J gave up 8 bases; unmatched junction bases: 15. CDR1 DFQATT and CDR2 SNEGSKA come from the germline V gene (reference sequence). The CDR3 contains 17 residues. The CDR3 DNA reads TGCAGTGCTAGAGATAGACAGGGAGGGGGATATACAGAAAAACTGTTTTTT. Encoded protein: CSARDRQGGGYTEKLFF.

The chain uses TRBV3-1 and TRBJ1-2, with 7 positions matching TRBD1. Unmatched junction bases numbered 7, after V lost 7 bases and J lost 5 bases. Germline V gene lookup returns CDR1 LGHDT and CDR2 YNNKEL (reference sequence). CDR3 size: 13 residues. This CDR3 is CASTQGEWYGYTF. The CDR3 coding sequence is TGTGCCAGCACCCAGGGGGAATGGTATGGCTACACCTTC.

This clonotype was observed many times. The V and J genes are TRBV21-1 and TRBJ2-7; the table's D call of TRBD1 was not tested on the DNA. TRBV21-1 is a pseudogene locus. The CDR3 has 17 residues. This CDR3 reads CASSKTWDSSPHYEQYV. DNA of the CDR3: TGTGCCAGCAGCAAAACGTGGGACAGTTCTCCCCACTACGAGCAGTACGTC.

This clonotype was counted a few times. CDR3 residues: CASSLAPTGGEGSPLHF. CDR3 nucleotides: TGTGCCAGCAGCTTAGCTCCCACAGGGGGCGAAGGCTCACCCCTCCACTTT. This chain connects TRBV7-6 to TRBJ1-6, with TRBD1 identical over 9 bases. Germline V gives CDR1 SGHVS, CDR2 FNYEAQ. The CDR3 spans 17 residues. J gave up 10 bases and V 0 bases, and 10 bases lay outside the gene matches.